A selection of T cell receptor beta chains follows, all from one sample in a study of metastatic and nonmetastatic thyroid tumors. Via MiXCR, TCRdb re-called the PCR reads. Of about 34,000 clones in the sample, roughly a sixth were seen once. The sample comprised blood. Receptor source: a female donor with papillary thyroid cancer or a benign thyroid nodule (not recorded which). Some clones in this sample may be carry-over from other donors' samples. The CDR3 runs from the conserved cysteine through the conserved F or W. The order of the fields is V gene, J gene, CDR3 protein.

>TRBV13|TRBJ1-2
CASSLATGPADYGYTF
>TRBV2|TRBJ1-1
CASSEDRRDTEAFF
>TRBV6-4|TRBJ2-6
CASSDSSPGLGGWSNVLTF
>TRBV9|TRBJ2-1
CASSALAGVAGEQFF
>TRBV7-6|TRBJ2-2
CASRDNTGELFF
>TRBV28|TRBJ2-2
CAGGRSNTGELFF
>TRBV14|TRBJ1-1
CASSPRVRVLAWVAEAFF
>TRBV6-1|TRBJ1-6
CASSESGVGQAKYSPLHF
>TRBV25-1|TRBJ2-7
CASSPPGQDSYEQYF
>TRBV7-2|TRBJ1-1
CASKGAMNTEAFF
>TRBV5-1|TRBJ2-4
CASSSADSQRIQYF
>TRBV20-1|TRBJ2-7
CSATSSLAGSYEQYF
>TRBV7-2|TRBJ2-5
CASSLVGDGGETQYF
>TRBV12-3/TRBV12-4|TRBJ2-5
CASSHAGETQYF
>TRBV12-3/TRBV12-4|TRBJ1-2
CASSSRSGYTF
>TRBV4-1|TRBJ1-4
CASSPTDGNEKLFF
>TRBV29-1|TRBJ1-1
CSVGRTVNTEAFF
>TRBV20-1|TRBJ1-1
CSAHRSTEAFF
>TRBV7-3|TRBJ1-3
CASSSTGSRNTIYF
>TRBV6-1|TRBJ1-6
CVSSRQGVNSPLHF
>TRBV7-2|TRBJ2-1
CASKARGYNEQFF
>TRBV25-1|TRBJ2-1
CASSDLDRGYQFF
>TRBV20-1|TRBJ2-7
CSARATGGGGEQYF
>TRBV2|TRBJ2-7
CASSGREQYF
>TRBV7-9|TRBJ2-1
CASSLPGSVWNEQFF
>TRBV7-3|TRBJ2-7
CASSSHGSSDEQYF
>TRBV11-2|TRBJ1-4
CVSSTRQAANEKLFF
>TRBV3-1|TRBJ1-2
CASNPGATNYGYTF
>TRBV11-2|TRBJ2-5
CASSPILGQQETQYF
>TRBV28|TRBJ1-2
CASSVGLGGYTF
>TRBV2|TRBJ2-7
CASSVTSGMLGADQYF
>TRBV20-1|TRBJ1-6
CSAYDLDRSNSPLHF
>TRBV27|TRBJ1-1
CASSFSRGTEAFF
>TRBV12-3/TRBV12-4|TRBJ2-5
CASSPTKTGLQETQYF
>TRBV11-1|TRBJ2-1
CASSPGGGWGGSYNEQFF
>TRBV4-1|TRBJ2-1
CASSQEAPQGADNEQFF
>TRBV20-1|TRBJ2-1
CSARAPALDYNEQFF
>TRBV6-2/TRBV6-3|TRBJ1-1
CASRRQVNTEAFF
>TRBV7-8|TRBJ2-7
CASSLGGGRFNEQYF
>TRBV20-1|TRBJ2-1
CSAESTTPFLDEQFF
>TRBV19|TRBJ1-2
CASKGYGYTF
>TRBV28|TRBJ1-1
CASSLPNRGGTEAFF
>TRBV6-1|TRBJ2-4
CASRPGLAGRVTAKNIQYF
>TRBV4-2|TRBJ2-6
CASSLMTGGLSGANVLTF
>TRBV5-4|TRBJ1-2
CASSSKIRTENYGYTF
>TRBV6-5|TRBJ1-2
CASSYDIYGCTF